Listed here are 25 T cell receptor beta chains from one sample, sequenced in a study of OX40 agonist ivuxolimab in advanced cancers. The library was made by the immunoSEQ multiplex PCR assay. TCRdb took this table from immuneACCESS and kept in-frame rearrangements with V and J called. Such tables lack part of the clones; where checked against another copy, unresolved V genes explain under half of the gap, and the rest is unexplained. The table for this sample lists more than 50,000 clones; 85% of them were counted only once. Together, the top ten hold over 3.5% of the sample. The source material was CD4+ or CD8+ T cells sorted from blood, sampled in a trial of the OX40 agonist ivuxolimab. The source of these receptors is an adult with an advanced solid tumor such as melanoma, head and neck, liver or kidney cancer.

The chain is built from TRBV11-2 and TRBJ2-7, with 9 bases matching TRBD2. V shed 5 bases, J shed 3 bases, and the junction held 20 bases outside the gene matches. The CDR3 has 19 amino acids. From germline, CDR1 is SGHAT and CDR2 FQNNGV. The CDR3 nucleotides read TGTGCCAGCAGCCACGAACAAGGGATCCGCGGACTAGCGCTCTACGAGCAGTACTTC. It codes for CASSHEQGIRGLALYEQYF.

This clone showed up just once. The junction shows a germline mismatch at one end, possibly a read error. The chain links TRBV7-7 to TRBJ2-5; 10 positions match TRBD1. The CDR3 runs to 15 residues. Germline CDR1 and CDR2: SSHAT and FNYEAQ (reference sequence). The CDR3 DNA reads TGTGCTAGCAGCCCGGGACAGGGGAGGCCAGAGACCCAGTACTTC. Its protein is CASSPGQGRPETQYF.

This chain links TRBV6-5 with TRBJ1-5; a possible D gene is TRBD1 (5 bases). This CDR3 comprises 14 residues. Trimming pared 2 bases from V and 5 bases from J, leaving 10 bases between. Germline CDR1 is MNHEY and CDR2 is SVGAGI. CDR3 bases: TGTGCCAGCAGTTACGGGCAGGGTCATCAGCCCCAGCATTTT. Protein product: CASSYGQGHQPQHF.

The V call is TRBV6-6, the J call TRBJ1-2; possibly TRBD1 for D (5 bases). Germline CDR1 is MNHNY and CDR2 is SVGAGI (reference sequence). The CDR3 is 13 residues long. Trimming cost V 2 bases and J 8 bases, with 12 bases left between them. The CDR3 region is CASSYVSGRGYTF. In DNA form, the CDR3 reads TGTGCCAGCAGTTACGTGTCAGGGCGCGGCTACACCTTC.

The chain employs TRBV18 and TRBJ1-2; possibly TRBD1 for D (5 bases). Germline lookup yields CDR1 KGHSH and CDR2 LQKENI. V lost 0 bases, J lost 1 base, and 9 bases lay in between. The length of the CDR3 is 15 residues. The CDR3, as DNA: TGTGCCAGCTCACCACCATCGGGGGTTAACTATGGCTACACCTTC. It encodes CASSPPSGVNYGYTF.

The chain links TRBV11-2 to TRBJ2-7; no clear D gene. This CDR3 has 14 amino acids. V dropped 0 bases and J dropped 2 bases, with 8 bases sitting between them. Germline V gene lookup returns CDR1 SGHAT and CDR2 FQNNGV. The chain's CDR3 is CASSLDRLTYEQYF. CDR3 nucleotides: TGTGCCAGCAGCTTAGACAGGCTAACCTACGAGCAGTACTTC.

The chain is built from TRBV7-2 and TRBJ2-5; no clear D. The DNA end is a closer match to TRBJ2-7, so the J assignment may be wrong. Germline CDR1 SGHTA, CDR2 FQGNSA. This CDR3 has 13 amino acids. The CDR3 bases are TGTGCCAGCAGTTGGTTAGGGTTCAACGAGCAGTACTTC. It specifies CASSWLGFNEQYF.

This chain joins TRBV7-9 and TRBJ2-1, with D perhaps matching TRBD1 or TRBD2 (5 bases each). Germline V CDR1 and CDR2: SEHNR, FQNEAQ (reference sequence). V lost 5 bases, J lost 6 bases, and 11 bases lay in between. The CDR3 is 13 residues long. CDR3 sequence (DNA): TGTGCCAGCAGCCCCGGGGCACGCAATGAGCAGTTCTTC. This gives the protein CASSPGARNEQFF.

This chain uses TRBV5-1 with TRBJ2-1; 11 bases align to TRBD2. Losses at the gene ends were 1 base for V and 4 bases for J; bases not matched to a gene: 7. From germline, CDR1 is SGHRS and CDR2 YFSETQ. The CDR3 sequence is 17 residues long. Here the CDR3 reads CASSLRGTSGYYNEQFF. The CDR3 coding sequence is TGCGCCAGCAGCTTGAGGGGGACTAGCGGATATTACAATGAGCAGTTCTTC.

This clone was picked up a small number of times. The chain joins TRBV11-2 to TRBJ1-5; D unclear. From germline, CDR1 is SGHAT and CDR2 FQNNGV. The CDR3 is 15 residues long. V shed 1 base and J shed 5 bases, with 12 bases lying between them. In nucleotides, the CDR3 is TGTGCCAGCAGCTTAGTGGGAGGACCCCATCAGCCCCAGCATTTT. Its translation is CASSLVGGPHQPQHF.

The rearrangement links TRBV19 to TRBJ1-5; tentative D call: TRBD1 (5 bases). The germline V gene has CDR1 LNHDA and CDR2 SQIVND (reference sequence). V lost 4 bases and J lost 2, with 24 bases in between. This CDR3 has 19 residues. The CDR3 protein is CASSTLGRGGTYRNQPQHF. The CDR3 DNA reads TGTGCCAGTAGTACCCTGGGGCGGGGAGGAACATATCGCAATCAGCCCCAGCATTTT.

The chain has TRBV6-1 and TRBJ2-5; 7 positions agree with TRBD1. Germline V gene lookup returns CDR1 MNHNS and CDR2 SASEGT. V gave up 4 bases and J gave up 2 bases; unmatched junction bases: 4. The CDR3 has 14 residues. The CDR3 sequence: CASSAGTVQETQYF. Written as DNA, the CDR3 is TGTGCCAGCAGTGCTGGGACAGTTCAAGAGACCCAGTACTTC.

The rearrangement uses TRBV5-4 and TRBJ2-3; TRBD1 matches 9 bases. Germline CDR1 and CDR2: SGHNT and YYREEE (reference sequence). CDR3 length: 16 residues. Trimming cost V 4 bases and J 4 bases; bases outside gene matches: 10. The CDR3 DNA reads TGTGCCAGCAGCCTAGCGACAGGGGGTTTCGCAGATACGCAGTATTTT. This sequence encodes CASSLATGGFADTQYF.

CDR3 sequence: CASSPPGRAEAFF. The DNA for the CDR3 is TGTGCCAGCAGCCCCCCGGGGAGGGCTGAAGCTTTCTTT. The V and J genes are TRBV7-9 and TRBJ1-1; D gene ambiguous. This CDR3 contains 13 residues. Germline V gene sequence: CDR1 SEHNR, CDR2 FQNEAQ (reference sequence). The V end was cut by 5 bases, the J end by 6 bases, with 13 bases between.

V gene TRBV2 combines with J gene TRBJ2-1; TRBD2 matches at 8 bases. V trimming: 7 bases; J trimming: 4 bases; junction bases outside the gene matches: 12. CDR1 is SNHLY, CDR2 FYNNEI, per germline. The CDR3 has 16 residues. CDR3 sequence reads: CASTLSRAGAYNEQFF. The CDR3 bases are TGTGCCAGCACCCTATCTAGAGCGGGGGCTTACAATGAGCAGTTCTTC.

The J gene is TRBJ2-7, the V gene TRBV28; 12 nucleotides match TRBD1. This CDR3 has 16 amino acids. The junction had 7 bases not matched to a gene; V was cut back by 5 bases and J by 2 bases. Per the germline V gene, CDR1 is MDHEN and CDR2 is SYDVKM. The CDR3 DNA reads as TGTGCCAGCAGTCCGGGGACAGGGGGCTGGACCTACGAGCAGTACTTC. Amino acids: CASSPGTGGWTYEQYF.

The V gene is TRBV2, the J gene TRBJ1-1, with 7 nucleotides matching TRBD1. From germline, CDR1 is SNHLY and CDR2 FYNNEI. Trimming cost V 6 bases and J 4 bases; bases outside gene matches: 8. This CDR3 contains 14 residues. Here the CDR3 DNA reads TGTGCCAGCAGGTCAGACAGGGCGTTCACTGAAGCTTTCTTT. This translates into CASRSDRAFTEAFF.

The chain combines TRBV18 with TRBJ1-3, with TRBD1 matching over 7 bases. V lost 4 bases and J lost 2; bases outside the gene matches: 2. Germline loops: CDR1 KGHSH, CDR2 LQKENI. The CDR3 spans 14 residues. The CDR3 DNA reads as TGTGCCAGCTCACAGGGGGCAACTGGAAACACCATATATTTT. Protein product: CASSQGATGNTIYF.

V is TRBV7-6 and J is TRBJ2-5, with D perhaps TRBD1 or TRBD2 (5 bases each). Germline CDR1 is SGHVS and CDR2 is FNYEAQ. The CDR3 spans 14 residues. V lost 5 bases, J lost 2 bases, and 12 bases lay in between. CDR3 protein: CASSRGLGQETQYF. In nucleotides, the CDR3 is TGTGCCAGCAGCCGGGGCCTGGGGCAAGAGACCCAGTACTTC.

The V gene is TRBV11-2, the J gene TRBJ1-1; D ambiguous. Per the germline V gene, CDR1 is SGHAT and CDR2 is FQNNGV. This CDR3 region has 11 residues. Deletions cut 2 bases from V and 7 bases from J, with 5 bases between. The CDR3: CASSLSIEAFF. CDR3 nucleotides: TGTGCCAGCAGCTTAAGCATTGAAGCTTTCTTT.

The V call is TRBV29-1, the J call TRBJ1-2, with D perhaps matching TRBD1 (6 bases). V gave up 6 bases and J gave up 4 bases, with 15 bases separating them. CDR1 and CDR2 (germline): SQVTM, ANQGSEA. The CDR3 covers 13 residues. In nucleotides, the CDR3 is TGCAGCGTCGCCTTGACAGGTACCTATGGCTACACCTTC. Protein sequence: CSVALTGTYGYTF.

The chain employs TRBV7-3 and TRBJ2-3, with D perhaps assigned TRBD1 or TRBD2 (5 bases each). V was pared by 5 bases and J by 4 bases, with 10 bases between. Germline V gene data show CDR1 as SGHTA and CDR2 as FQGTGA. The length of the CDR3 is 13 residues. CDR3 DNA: TGTGCCAGCAGCGGGGGAGCCCCAGATACGCAGTATTTT. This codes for CASSGGAPDTQYF.

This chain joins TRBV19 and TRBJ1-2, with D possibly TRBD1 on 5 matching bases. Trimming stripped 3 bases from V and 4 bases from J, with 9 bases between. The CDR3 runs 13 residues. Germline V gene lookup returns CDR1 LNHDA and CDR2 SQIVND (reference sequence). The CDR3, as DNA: TGTGCCAGTAGTATTGAGGGGTTCTATGGCTACACCTTC. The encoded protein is CASSIEGFYGYTF.

The DNA for the CDR3 is TGTGCCAGCAGCGGGAGACAAGATTCTGGGGCCAACGTCCTGACTTTC. Protein sequence: CASSGRQDSGANVLTF. The chain uses TRBV6-6 and TRBJ2-6; TRBD2 might be the D (6 bases). CDR1 is MNHNY, CDR2 SVGAGI, per germline (reference sequence). The CDR3 spans 16 residues. V was cut by 6 bases and J by 1 base, with 13 bases left in between.

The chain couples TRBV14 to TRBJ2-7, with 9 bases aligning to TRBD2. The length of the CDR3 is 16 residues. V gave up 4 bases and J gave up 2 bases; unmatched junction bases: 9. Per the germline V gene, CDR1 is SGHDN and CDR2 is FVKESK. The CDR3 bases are TGTGCCAGCAGCCGGAGCGGGGGGATACTGGCCTACGAGCAGTACTTC. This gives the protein CASSRSGGILAYEQYF.